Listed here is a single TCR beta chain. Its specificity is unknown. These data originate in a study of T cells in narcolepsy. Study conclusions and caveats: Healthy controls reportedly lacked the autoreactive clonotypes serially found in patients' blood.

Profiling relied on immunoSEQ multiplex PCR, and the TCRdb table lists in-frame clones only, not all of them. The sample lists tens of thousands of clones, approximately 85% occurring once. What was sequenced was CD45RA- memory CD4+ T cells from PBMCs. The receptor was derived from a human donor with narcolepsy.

CDR3 coding DNA: TGTGCCAGCAGCCACCGGGACTCAGGGAATGAGCAGTTCTTC. Translating it yields CASSHRDSGNEQFF. V usage is TRBV13 and J usage is TRBJ2-1; D might be TRBD2 (6 bases). This CDR3 is 14 amino acids long. Per the germline V gene, CDR1 is PRHDT and CDR2 is FYEKMQ (reference sequence). V lost 5 bases and J lost 7, with 15 bases in between.